This record concerns one T cell receptor (beta chain) sequence. What it recognizes is unknown. This entry comes from a study of T-cell memory formation after mild COVID-19. Trimming pared 2 bases from V and 11 bases from J, leaving 12 bases between. There are 12 residues in the CDR3. The V gene's germline CDR1 is SGHAT and CDR2 FQNNGV. TCRdb re-derived calls from the 5' RACE reads in MiXCR, one entry per CDR3 protein. Here the sample spans some 280,000 distinct CDR3 sequences, 15% to 20% being singletons. Study results and caveats: Among CD4+ contracting clones, most were CM and EM, and CD8+ ones EMRA.

This TCR derives from a man aged 18 to 30 who had mild COVID-19 (a few samples of this study predate the infection). Cell type and time point are not known. The chain is built from TRBV11-2 and TRBJ1-1; D is ambiguous. Sequenced: PBMCs or a T cell subset sorted from them (not recorded which). CDR3 coding DNA: TGTGCCAGCAGCTTATCCGGGAGCCGGGCTTTCTTT. Translation: CASSLSGSRAFF.